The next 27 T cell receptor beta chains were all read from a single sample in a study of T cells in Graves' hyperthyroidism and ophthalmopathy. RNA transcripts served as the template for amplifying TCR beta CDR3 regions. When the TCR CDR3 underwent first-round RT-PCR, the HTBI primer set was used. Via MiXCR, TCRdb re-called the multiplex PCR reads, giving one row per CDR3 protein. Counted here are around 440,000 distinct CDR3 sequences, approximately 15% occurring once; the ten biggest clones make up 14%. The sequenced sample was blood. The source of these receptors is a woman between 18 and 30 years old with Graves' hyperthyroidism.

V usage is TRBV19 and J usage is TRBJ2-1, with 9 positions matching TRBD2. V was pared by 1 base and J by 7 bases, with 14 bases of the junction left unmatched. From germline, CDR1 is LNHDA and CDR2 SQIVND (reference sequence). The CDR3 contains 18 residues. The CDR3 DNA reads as TGTGCCAGTAGTATAGCAATATTTGCGGGAGGGCCCGTAAATGAGCAGTTCTTC. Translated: CASSIAIFAGGPVNEQFF.

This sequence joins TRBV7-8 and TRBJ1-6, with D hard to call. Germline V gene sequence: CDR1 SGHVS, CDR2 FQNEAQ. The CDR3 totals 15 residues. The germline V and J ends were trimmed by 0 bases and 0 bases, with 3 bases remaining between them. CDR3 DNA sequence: TGTGCCAGCAGCTTAGCGAGCTCCTATAATTCACCCCTCCACTTT. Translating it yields CASSLASSYNSPLHF. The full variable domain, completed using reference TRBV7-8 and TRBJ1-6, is GAGVSQSPRYKVAKRGQDVALRCDPISGHVSLFWYQQALGQGPEFLTYFQNEAQLDKSGLPSDRFFAERPEGSVSTLKIQRTQQEDSAVYLCASSLASSYNSPLHFGNGTRLTVT.

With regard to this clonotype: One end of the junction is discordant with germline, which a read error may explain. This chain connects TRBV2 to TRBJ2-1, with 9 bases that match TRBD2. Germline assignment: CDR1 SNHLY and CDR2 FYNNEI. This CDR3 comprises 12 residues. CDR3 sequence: CTSRRLADEQFF. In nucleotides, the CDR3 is TGTACCAGCAGACGACTAGCGGATGAGCAGTTCTTC.

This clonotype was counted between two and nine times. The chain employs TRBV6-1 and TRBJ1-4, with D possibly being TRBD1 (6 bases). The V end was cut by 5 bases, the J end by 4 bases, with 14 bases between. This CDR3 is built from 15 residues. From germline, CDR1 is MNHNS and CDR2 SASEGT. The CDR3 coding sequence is TGTGCCAGCAGTCCCAGGGAGGGGGGTAATGAAAAACTGTTTTTT. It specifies CASSPREGGNEKLFF.

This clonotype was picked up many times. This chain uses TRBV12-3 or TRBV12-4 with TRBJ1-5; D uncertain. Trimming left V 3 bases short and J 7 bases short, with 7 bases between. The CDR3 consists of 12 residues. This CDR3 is CASSFPLQPQHF. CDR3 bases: TGTGCCAGCAGTTTCCCCCTCCAGCCCCAGCATTTT.

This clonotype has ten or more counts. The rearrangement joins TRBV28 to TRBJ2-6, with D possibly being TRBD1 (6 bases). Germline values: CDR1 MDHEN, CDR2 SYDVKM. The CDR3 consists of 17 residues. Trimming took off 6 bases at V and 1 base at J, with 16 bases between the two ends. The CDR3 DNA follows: TGTGCCAGCAGCCCGAACACACAGGGATCTGGGGCCAACGTCCTGACTTTC. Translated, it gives CASSPNTQGSGANVLTF. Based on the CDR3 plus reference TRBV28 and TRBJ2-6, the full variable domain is DVKVTQSSRYLVKRTGEKVFLECVQDMDHENMFWYRQDPGLGLRLIYFSYDVKMKEKGDIPEGYSVSREKKERFSLILESASTNQTSMYLCASSPNTQGSGANVLTFGAGSRLTVL.

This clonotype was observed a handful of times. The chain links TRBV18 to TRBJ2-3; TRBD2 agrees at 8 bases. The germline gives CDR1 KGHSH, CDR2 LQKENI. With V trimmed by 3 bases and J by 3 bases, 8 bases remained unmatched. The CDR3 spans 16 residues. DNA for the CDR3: TGTGCCAGCTCACCTAGGGCGGGGGGCCGAACAGATACGCAGTATTTT. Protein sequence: CASSPRAGGRTDTQYF.

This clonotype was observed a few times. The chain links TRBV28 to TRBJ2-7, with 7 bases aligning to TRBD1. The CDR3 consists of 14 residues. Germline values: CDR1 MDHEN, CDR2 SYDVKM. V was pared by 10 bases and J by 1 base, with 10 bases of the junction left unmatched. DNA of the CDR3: TGTGCCATCAAAGACAGGGAATTTTCCTACGAGCAGTACTTC. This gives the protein CAIKDREFSYEQYF.

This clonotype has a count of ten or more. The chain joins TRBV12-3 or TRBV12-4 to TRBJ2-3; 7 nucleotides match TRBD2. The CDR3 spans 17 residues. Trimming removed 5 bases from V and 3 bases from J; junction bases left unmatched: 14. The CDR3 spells CASSLGGTGTPTDTQYF. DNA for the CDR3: TGTGCCAGCAGTCTGGGAGGGACCGGGACCCCTACAGATACGCAGTATTTT.

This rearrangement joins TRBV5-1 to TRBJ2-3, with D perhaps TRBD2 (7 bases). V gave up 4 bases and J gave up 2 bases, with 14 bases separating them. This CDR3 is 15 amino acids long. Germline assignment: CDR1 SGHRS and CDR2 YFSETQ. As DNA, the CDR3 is TGCGCCAGCAGCCCCGAGGGGGGGGCCACAGATACGCAGTATTTT. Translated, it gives CASSPEGGATDTQYF.

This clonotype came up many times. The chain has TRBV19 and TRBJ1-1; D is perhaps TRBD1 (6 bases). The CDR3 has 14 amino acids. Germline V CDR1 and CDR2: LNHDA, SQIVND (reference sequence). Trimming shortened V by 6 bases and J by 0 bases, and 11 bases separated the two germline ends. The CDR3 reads CASSRGQLNTEAFF. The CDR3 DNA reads TGTGCCAGTAGCCGTGGACAGTTGAACACTGAAGCTTTCTTT.

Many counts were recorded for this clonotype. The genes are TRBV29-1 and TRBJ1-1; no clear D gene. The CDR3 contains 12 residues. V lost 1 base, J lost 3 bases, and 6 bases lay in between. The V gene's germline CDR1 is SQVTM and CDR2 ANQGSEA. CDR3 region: CSVEGLYTEAFF. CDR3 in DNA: TGCAGCGTTGAAGGTCTGTACACTGAAGCTTTCTTT.

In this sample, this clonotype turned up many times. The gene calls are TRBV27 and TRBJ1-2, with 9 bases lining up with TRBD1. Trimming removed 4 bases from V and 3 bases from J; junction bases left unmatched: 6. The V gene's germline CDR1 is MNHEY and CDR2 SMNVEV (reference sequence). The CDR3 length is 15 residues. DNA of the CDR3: TGTGCCAGCAGTTCGGGACAGGGCTACTACTATGGCTACACCTTC. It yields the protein CASSSGQGYYYGYTF.

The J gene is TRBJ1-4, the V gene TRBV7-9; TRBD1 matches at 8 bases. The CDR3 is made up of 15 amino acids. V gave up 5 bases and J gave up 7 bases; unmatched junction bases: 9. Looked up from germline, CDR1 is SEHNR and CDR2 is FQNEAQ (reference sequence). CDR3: CASSIPQGESEKLFF. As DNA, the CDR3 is TGTGCCAGCAGCATCCCACAGGGGGAGAGTGAAAAACTGTTTTTT.

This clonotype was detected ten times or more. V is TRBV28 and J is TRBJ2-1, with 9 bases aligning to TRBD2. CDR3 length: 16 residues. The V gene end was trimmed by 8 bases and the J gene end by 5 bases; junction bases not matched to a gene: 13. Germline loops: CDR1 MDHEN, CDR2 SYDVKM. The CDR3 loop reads CASLTPGLASHNEQFF. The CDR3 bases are TGTGCCAGCCTTACTCCGGGACTAGCCTCTCACAATGAGCAGTTCTTC.

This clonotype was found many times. For the CDR3, the DNA is TGCAGTGGAAGGCAAGGGGGATCTGCCTACGAGCAGTACTTC. Translation: CSGRQGGSAYEQYF. The chain carries TRBV20-1 and TRBJ2-7; tentative D call: TRBD1 (6 bases). The CDR3 spans 14 residues. Germline V lookup: CDR1 DFQATT, CDR2 SNEGSKA (reference sequence). Trimming removed 7 bases from V and 2 bases from J, with 18 bases in between.

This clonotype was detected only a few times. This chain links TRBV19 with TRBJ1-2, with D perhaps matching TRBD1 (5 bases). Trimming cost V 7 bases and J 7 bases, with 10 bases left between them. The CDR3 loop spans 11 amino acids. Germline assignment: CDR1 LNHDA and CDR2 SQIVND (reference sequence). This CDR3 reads CASTPGLGYTF. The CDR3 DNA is TGTGCCAGTACCCCAGGGCTTGGCTACACCTTC.

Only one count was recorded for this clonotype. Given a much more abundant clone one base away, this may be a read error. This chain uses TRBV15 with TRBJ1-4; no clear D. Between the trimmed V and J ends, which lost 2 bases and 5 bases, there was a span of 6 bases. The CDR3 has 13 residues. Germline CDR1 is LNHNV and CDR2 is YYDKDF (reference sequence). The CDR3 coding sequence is TGTGCCACCAGCAGACACAGAAATGAAAAACTGTTTTTT. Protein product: CATSRHRNEKLFF.

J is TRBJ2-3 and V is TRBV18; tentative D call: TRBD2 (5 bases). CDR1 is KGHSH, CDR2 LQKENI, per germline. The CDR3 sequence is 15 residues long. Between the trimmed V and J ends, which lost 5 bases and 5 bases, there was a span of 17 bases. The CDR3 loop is CASSAGLAKGDTQYF. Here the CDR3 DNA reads TGTGCCAGCTCAGCCGGACTTGCCAAGGGAGATACGCAGTATTTT.

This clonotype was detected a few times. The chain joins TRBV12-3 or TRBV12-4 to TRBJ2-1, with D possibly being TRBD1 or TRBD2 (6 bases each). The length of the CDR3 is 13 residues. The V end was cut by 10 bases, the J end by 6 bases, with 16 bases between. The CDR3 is CATRLGGTNEQFF. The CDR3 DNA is TGTGCCACCCGCCTAGGGGGGACCAATGAGCAGTTCTTC.

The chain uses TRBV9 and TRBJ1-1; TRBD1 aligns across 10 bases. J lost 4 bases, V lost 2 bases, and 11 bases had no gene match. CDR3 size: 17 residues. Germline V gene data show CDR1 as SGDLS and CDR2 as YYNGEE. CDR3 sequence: CASSVGGQGSMGTEAFF. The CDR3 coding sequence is TGTGCCAGCAGCGTTGGGGGACAGGGGAGTATGGGCACTGAAGCTTTCTTT.

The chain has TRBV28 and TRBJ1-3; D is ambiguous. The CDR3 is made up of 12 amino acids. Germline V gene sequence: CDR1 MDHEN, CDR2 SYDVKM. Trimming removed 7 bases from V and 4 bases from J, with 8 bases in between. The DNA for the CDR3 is TGTGCCAGCAAACTAGGGGGAAACACCATATATTTT. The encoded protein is CASKLGGNTIYF.

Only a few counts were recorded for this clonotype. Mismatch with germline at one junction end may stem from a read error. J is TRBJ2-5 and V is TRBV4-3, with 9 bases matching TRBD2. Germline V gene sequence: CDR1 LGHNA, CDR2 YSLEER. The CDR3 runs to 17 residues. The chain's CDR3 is CASSQDAAGGIQETRYF. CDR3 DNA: TGCGCCAGCAGCCAAGATGCGGCGGGGGGGATTCAAGAGACCCGGTACTTC.

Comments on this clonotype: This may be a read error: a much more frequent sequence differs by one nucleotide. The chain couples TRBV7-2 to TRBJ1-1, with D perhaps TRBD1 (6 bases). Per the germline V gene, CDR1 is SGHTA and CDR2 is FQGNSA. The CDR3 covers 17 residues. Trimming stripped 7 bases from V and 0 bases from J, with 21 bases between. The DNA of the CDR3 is TGTGCCAGCATCCTCCAAGGGGGTATGTTTTTGAACACTGAAGCTTTCTTT. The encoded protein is CASILQGGMFLNTEAFF. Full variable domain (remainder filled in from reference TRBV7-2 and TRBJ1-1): GAGVSQSPSNKVTEKGKDVELRCDPISGHTALYWYRQSLGQGLEFLIYFQGNSAPDKSGLPSDRFSAERTGGSVSTLTIQRTQQEDSAVYLCASILQGGMFLNTEAFFGQGTRLTVV.

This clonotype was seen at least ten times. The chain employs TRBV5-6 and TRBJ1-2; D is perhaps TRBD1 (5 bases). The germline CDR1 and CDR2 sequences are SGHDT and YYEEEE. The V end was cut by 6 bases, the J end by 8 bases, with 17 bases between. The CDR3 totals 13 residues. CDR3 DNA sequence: TGTGCCAGCACCTACGCGGGGGTGCCCGGCTACACCTTC. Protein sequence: CASTYAGVPGYTF.

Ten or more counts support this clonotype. The CDR3 DNA follows: TGCAGTGGGGCCCCAGCGGGGGTCTCAGATACGCAGTATTTT. Protein: CSGAPAGVSDTQYF. The rearrangement links TRBV20-1 to TRBJ2-3, with 8 positions matching TRBD2. V lost 7 bases, J lost 4 bases, and 10 bases stayed unmatched. CDR1 and CDR2 (germline): DFQATT, SNEGSKA (reference sequence). The CDR3 totals 14 residues.

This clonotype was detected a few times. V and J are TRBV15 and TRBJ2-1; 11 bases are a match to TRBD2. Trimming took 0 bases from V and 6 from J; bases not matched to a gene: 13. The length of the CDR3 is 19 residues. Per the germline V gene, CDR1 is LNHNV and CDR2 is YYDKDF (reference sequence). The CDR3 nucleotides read TGTGCCACCAGCAGAGAGACCGGGACTAGCGGCTCCCAGGCCAATGAGCAGTTCTTC. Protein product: CATSRETGTSGSQANEQFF.